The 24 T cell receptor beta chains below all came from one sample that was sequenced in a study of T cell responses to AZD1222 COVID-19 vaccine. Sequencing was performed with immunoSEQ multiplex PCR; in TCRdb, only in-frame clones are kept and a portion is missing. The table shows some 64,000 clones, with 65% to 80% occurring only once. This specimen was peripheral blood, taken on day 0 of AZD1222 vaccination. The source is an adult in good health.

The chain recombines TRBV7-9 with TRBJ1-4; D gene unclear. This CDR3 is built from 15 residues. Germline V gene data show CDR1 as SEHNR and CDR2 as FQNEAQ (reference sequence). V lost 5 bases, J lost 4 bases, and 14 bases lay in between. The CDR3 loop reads CASSRIGGYNEKLFF. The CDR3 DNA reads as TGTGCCAGCAGCCGCATTGGAGGCTATAATGAAAAACTGTTTTTT.

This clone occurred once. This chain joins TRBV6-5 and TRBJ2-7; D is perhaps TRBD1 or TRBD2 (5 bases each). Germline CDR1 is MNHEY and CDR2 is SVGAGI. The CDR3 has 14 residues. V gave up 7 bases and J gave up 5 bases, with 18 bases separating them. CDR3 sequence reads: CASIQMHGTHEQYF. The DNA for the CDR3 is TGTGCCAGCATCCAAATGCATGGGACCCACGAGCAGTACTTC.

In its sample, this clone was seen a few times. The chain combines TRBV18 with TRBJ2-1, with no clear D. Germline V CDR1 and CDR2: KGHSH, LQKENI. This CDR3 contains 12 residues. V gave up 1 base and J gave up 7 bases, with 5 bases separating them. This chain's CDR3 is CASSPRVNEQFF. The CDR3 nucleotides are TGTGCCAGCTCACCACGAGTTAATGAGCAGTTCTTC.

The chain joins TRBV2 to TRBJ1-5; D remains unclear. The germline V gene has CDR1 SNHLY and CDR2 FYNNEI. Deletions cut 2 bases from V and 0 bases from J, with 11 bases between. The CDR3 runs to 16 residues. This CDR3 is CASSELGSDSNQPQHF. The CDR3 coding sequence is TGTGCCAGCAGTGAATTGGGCAGCGATAGCAATCAGCCCCAGCATTTT.

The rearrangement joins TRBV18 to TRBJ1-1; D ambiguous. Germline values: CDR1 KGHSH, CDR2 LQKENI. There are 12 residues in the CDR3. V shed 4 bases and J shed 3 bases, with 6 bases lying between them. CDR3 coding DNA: TGTGCCAGCTCACAGGGCTACACTGAAGCTTTCTTT. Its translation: CASSQGYTEAFF. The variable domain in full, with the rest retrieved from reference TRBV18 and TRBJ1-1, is NAGVMQNPRHLVRRRGQEARLRCSPMKGHSHVYWYRQLPEEGLKFMVYLQKENIIDESGMPKERFSAEFPKEGPSILRIQQVVRGDSAAYFCASSQGYTEAFFGQGTRLTVV.

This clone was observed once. The CDR3 DNA reads as TGTGCCAGTAGGGTCGGGACCTCTCCCGCTAATGAAAAACTGTTTTTT. Residues: CASRVGTSPANEKLFF. The chain joins TRBV19 to TRBJ1-4; possible D gene TRBD1, 5 bases. CDR1 is LNHDA and CDR2 is SQIVND in the germline V gene (reference sequence). The CDR3 is made up of 16 amino acids. Trimming removed 6 bases from V and 3 bases from J, with 17 bases in between.

The CDR3 loop reads CAIRQGEEPQHF. The CDR3 DNA reads TGTGCCATCCGACAGGGTGAGGAGCCCCAGCATTTT. The chain carries TRBV12-3 or TRBV12-4 and TRBJ1-5; 7 bases match TRBD1. With V trimmed by 10 bases and J by 8 bases, 8 bases remained unmatched. CDR3 length equals 12 residues.

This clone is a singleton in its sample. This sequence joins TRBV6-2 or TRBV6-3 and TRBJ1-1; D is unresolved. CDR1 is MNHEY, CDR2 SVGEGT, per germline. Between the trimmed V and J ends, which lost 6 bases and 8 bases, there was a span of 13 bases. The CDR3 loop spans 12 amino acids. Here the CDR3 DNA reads TGTGCCAGCAGCCTTGACGAGATCGAAGCTTTCTTT. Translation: CASSLDEIEAFF.

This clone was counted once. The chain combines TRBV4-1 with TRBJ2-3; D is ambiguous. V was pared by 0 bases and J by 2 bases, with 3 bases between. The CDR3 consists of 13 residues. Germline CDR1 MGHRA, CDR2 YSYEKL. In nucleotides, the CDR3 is TGCGCCAGCAGCCAAGATCCCACAGATACGCAGTATTTT. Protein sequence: CASSQDPTDTQYF.

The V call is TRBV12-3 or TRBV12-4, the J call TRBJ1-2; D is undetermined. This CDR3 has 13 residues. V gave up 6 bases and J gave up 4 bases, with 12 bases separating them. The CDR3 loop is CASSLRVAYGYTF. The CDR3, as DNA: TGTGCCAGCAGCCTAAGGGTTGCCTATGGCTACACCTTC.

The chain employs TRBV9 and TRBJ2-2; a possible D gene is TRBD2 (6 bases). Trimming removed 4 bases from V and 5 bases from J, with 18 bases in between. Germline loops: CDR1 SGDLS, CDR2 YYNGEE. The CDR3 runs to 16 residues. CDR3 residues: CASSLPQGGGTGELFF. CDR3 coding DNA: TGTGCCAGCAGCCTCCCCCAGGGAGGAGGGACCGGGGAGCTGTTTTTT. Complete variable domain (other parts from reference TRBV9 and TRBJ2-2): DSGVTQTPKHLITATGQRVTLRCSPRSGDLSVYWYQQSLDQGLQFLIQYYNGEERAKGNILERFSAQQFPDLHSELNLSSLELGDSALYFCASSLPQGGGTGELFFGEGSRLTVL.

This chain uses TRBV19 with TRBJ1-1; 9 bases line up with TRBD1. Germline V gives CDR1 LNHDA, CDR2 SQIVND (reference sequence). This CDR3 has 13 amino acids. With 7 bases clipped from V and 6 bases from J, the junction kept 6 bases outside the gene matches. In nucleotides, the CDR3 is TGTGCCAGTAACCGGGACAGGGCCTCTGAAGCTTTCTTT. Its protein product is CASNRDRASEAFF.

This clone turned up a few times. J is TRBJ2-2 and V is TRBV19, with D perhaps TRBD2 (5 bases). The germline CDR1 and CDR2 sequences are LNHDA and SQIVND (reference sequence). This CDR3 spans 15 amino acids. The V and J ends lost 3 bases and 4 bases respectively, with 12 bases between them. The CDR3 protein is CASSMIGESTGELFF. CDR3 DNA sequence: TGTGCCAGTAGTATGATCGGGGAGAGCACCGGGGAGCTGTTTTTT.

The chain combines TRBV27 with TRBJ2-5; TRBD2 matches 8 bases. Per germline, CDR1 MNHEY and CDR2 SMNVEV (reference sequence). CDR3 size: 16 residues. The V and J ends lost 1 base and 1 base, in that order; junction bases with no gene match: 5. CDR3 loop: CASSLYGGAPQETQYF. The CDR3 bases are TGTGCCAGCAGTTTATACGGGGGGGCACCCCAAGAGACCCAGTACTTC.

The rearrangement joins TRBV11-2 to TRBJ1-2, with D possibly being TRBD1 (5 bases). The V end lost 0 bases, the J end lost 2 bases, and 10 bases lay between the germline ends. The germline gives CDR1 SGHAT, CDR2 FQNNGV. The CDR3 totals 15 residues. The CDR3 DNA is TGTGCCAGCAGCTTAGAACCGCGACAGAACTATGGCTACACCTTC. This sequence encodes CASSLEPRQNYGYTF.

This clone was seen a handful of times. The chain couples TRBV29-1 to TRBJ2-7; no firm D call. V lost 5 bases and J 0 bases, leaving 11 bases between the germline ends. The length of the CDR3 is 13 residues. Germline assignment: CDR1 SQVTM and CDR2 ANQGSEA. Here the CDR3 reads CSVRGSSSYEQYF. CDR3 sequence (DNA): TGCAGCGTTCGTGGCAGCAGCTCCTACGAGCAGTACTTC.

The CDR3 DNA is TGCGCCAGCAGCCCGCAGGGGGGGAGCCCAACCTACGAGCAGTACTTC. It codes for CASSPQGGSPTYEQYF. The chain recombines TRBV5-1 with TRBJ2-7, with D perhaps TRBD1 or TRBD2 (7 bases each). CDR1 is SGHRS and CDR2 is YFSETQ in the germline V gene. V was cut by 4 bases and J by 2 bases, with 19 bases left in between. The CDR3 has 16 amino acids. The full variable domain, in which reference TRBV5-1 and TRBJ2-7 provide the parts outside the CDR3, is KAGVTQTPRYLIKTRGQQVTLSCSPISGHRSVSWYQQTPGQGLQFLFEYFSETQRNKGNFPGRFSGRQFSNSRSEMNVSTLELGDSALYLCASSPQGGSPTYEQYFGPGTRLTVT.

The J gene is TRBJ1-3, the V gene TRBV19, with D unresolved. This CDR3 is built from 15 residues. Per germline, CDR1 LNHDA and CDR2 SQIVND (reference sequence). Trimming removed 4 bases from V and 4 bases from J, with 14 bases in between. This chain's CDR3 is CASSRRLRTGNTIYF. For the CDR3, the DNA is TGTGCCAGTAGTAGACGACTTCGGACCGGAAACACCATATATTTT. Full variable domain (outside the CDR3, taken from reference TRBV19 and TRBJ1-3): DGGITQSPKYLFRKEGQNVTLSCEQNLNHDAMYWYRQDPGQGLRLIYYSQIVNDFQKGDIAEGYSVSREKKESFPLTVTSAQKNPTAFYLCASSRRLRTGNTIYFGEGSWLTVV.

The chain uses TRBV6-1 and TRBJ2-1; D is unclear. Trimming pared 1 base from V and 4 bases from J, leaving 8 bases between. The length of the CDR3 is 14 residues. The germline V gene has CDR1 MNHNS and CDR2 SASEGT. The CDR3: CASSEVAGYNEQFF. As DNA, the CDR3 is TGTGCCAGCAGTGAAGTCGCAGGTTACAATGAGCAGTTCTTC.

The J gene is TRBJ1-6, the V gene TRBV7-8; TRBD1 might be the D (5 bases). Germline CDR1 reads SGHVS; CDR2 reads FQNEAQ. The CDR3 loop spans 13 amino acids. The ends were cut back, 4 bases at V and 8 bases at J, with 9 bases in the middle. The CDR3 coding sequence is TGTGCCAGCAGCTGGGGGGGGTATTCACCCCTCCACTTT. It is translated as CASSWGGYSPLHF.

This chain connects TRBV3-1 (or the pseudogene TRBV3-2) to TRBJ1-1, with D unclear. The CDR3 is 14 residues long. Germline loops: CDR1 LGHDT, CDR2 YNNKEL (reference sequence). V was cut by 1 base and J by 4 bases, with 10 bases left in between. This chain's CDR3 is CASSQGSGSTEAFF. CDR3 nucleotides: TGTGCCAGCAGCCAAGGCTCCGGGAGCACTGAAGCTTTCTTT.

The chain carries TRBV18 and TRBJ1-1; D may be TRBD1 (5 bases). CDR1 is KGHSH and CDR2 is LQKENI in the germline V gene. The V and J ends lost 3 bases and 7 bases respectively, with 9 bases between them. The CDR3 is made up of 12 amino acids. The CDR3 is CASSPGGLEAFF. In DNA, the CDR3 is TGTGCCAGCTCACCCGGGGGACTTGAAGCTTTCTTT. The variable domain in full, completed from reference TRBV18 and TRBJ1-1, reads NAGVMQNPRHLVRRRGQEARLRCSPMKGHSHVYWYRQLPEEGLKFMVYLQKENIIDESGMPKERFSAEFPKEGPSILRIQQVVRGDSAAYFCASSPGGLEAFFGQGTRLTVV.

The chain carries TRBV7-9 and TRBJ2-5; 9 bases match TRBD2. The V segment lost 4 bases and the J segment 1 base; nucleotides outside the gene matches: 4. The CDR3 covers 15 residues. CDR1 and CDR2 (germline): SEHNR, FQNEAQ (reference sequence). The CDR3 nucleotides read TGTGCCAGCAGCTATAGCGGGGGTTTCCAAGAGACCCAGTACTTC. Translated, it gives CASSYSGGFQETQYF.

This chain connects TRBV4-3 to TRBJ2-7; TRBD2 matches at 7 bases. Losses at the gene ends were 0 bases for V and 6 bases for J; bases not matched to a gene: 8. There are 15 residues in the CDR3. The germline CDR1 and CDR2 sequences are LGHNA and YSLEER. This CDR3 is CASSQDRTSGFEQYF. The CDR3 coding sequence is TGCGCCAGCAGCCAAGACAGGACTAGTGGTTTCGAGCAGTACTTC.